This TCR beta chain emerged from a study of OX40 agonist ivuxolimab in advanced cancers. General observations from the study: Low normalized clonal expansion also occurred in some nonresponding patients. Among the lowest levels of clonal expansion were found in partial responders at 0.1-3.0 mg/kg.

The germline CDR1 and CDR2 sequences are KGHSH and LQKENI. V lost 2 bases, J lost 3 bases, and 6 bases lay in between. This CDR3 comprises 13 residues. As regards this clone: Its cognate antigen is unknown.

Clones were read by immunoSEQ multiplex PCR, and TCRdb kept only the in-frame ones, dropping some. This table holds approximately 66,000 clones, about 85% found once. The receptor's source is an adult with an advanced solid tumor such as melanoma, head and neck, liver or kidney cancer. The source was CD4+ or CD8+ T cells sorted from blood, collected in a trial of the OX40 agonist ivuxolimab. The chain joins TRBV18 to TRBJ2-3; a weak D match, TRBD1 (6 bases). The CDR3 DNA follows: TGTGCCAGCTCACCAAGGGGGACAGATACGCAGTATTTT. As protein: CASSPRGTDTQYF.